This T cell receptor (beta chain) was documented in a study of blood T cell repertoires in COVID-19. Assay: immunoSEQ multiplex PCR; the TCRdb copy retains only in-frame clones and omits some. The data contain over 200,000 clones, roughly 87% of them seen just once; the ten biggest clones take up under 2.5%. Trimming shortened V by 1 base and J by 3 bases, and 16 bases separated the two germline ends. This CDR3 region has 16 residues. Germline V gene lookup returns CDR1 MGHRA and CDR2 YSYEKL. The origin of this receptor is a man aged 40-50 years with active or convalescent COVID-19. The chain uses TRBV4-1 and TRBJ2-7; perhaps TRBD2 as D (6 bases). The sequenced sample was peripheral blood. The CDR3 region is CASSQGIGGTYYEQYF. The CDR3 DNA reads as TGCGCCAGCAGCCAAGGGATAGGCGGGACTTACTACGAGCAGTACTTC.